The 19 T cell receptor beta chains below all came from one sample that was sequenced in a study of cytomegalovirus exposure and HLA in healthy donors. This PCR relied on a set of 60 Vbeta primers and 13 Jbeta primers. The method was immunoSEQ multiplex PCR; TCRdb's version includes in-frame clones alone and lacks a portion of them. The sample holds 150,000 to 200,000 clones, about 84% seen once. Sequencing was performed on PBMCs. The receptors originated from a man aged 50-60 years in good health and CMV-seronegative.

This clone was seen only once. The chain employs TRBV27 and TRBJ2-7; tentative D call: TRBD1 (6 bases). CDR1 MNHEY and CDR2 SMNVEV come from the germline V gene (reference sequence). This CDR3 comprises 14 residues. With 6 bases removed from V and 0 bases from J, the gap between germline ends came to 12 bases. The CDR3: CASSDRPSSYEQYF. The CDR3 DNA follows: TGTGCCAGCAGCGACAGGCCAAGCTCCTACGAGCAGTACTTC.

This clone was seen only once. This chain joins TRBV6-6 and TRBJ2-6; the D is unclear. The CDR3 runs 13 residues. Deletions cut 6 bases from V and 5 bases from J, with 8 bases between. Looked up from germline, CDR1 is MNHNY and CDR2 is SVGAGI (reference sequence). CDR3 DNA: TGTGCCAGCAGGGAGTGGAGGGCCAACGTCCTGACTTTC. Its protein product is CASREWRANVLTF.

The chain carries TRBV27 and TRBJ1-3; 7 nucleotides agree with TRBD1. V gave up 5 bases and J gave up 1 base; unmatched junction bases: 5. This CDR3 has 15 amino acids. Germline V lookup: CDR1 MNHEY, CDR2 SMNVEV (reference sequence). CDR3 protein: CASSRDRASGNTIYF. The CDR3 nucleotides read TGTGCCAGCAGTAGAGACAGGGCTTCTGGAAACACCATATATTTT.

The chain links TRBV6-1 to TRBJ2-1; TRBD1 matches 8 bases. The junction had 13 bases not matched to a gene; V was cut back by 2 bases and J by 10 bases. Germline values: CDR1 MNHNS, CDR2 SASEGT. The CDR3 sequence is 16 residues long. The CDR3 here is CASSENDRGPPHEQFF. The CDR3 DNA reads TGTGCCAGCAGTGAAAACGACAGGGGCCCTCCCCACGAGCAGTTCTTC.

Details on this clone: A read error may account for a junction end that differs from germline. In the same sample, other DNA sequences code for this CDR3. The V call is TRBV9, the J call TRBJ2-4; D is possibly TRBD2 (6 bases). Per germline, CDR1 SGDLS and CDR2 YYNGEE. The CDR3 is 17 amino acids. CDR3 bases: TGTGCCAGCAGCTTAAGGGACTCCCTAGGGCCCAAAAACATCCAGTACTTC. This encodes CASSLRDSLGPKNIQYF.

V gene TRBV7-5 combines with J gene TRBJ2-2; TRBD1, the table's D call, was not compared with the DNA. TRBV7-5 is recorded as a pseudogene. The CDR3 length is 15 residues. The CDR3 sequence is CARSLRQEHTGELFF. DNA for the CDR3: TGTGCCAGAAGCTTACGCCAGGAACACACCGGGGAGCTGTTTTTT.

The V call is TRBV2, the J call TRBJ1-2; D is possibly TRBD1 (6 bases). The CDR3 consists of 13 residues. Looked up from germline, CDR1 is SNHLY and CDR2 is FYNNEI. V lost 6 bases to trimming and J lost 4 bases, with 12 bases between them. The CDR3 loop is CASRAGTTYGYTF. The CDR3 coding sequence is TGTGCCAGCAGGGCCGGGACAACCTATGGCTACACCTTC.

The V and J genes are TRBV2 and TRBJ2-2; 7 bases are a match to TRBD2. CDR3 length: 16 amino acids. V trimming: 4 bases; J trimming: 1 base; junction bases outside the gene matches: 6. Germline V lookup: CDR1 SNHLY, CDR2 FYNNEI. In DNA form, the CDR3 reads TGTGCCAGCAGTGTAACAAGCGGGGTGAACACCGGGGAGCTGTTTTTT. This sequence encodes CASSVTSGVNTGELFF.

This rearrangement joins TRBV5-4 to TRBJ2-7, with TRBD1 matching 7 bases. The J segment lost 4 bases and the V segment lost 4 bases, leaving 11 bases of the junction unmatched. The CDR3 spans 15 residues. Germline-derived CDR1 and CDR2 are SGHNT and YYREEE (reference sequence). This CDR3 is CASSPEGGQLYEQYF. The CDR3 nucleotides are TGTGCCAGCAGCCCGGAAGGGGGCCAACTATACGAGCAGTACTTC.

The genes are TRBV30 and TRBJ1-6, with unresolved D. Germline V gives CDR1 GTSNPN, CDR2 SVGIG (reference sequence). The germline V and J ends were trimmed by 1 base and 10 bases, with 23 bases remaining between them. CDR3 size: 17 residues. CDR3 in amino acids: CAWSATRLLIGRSPLHF. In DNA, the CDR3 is TGTGCCTGGAGTGCCACTAGATTACTTATCGGGAGATCACCCCTCCACTTT.

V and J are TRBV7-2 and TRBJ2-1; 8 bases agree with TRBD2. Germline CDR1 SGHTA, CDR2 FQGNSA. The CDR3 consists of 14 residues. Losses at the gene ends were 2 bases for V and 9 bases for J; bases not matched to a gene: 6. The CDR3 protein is CASSLLAGGTEQFF. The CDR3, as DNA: TGTGCCAGCAGCTTATTGGCGGGGGGAACTGAGCAGTTCTTC.

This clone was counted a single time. The CDR3 reads CASSATSGGPTGELFF. CDR3 in DNA: TGTGCCAGCAGCGCCACTAGCGGGGGGCCCACCGGGGAGCTGTTTTTT. The chain couples TRBV9 to TRBJ2-2; 12 bases line up with TRBD2. The CDR3 loop spans 16 amino acids. J lost 4 bases, V lost 3 bases, and 4 bases had no gene match. The V gene's germline CDR1 is SGDLS and CDR2 YYNGEE.

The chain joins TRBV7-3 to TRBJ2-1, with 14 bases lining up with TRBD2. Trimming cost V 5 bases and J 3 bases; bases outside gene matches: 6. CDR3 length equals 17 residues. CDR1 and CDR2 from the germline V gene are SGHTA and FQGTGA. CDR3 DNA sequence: TGTGCCAGCAGCACTAACGGACTAGCGGGGGGCTACAATGAGCAGTTCTTC. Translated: CASSTNGLAGGYNEQFF.

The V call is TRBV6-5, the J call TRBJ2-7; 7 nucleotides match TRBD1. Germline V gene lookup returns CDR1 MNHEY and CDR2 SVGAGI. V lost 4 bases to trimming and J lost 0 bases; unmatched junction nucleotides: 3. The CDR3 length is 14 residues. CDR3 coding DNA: TGTGCCAGCAGTTCCTACAGGGGCTCCTACGAGCAGTACTTC. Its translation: CASSSYRGSYEQYF.

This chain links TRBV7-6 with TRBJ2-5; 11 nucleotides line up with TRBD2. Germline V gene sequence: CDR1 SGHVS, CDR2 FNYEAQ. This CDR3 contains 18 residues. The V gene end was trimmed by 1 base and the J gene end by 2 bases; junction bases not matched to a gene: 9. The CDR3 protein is CASSLEASGGPIQETQYF. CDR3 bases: TGTGCCAGCAGCTTAGAGGCTAGCGGGGGGCCAATACAAGAGACCCAGTACTTC.

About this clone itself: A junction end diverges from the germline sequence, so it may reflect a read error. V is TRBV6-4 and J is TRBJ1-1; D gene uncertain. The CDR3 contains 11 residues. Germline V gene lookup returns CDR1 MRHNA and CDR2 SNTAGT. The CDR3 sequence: CASRPPAAEDF. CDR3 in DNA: TGTGCCAGCAGGCCCCCCGCGGCGGAAGACTTT.

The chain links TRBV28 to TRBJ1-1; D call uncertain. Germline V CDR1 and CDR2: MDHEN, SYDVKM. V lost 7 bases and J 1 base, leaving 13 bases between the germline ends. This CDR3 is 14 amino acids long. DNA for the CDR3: TGTGCCAGCACCCCTGAGCCAGGGAACACTGAAGCTTTCTTT. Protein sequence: CASTPEPGNTEAFF.

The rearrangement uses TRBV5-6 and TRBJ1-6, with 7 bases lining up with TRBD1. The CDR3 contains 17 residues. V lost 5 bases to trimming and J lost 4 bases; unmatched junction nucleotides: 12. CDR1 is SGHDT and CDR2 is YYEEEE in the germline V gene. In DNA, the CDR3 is TGTGCCAGCAGTCCCAGACAGGGAGTAAATTATAATTCACCCCTCCACTTT. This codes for CASSPRQGVNYNSPLHF.

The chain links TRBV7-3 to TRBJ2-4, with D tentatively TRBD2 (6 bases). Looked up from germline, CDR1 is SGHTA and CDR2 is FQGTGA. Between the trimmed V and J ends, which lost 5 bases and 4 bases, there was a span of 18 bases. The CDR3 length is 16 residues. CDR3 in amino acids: CASSPSAGTAKNIQYF. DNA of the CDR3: TGTGCCAGCAGCCCATCCGCGGGGACGGCTAAAAACATTCAGTACTTC.